What follows are 31 T cell receptor beta chains derived from one specimen sequenced in a study of blood T cell repertoires in COVID-19. Repertoires were generated with immunoSEQ multiplex PCR, while TCRdb's copy carries only in-frame clones and drops some. The data show around 300,000 clones, with around 90% seen just once and 1.5% to 2% held by the top ten. Sequencing was done on a sample of PBMCs or T cells enriched from blood (not recorded which). Receptor source: a woman under 30 with acute COVID-19.

This CDR3 is CASSSGQGAFSGNTIYF. DNA of the CDR3: TGCGCCAGCAGCTCAGGACAGGGGGCATTCTCTGGAAACACCATATATTTT. The chain uses TRBV5-1 and TRBJ1-3; 11 bases match TRBD1. V lost 3 bases to trimming and J lost 0 bases; unmatched junction nucleotides: 5. Germline loops: CDR1 SGHRS, CDR2 YFSETQ. The CDR3 has 17 residues.

The rearrangement uses TRBV7-6 and TRBJ2-7, with 9 bases fitting TRBD1. Per the germline V gene, CDR1 is SGHVS and CDR2 is FNYEAQ. V trimming: 5 bases; J trimming: 1 base; junction bases outside the gene matches: 9. This CDR3 contains 16 residues. CDR3 nucleotides: TGTGCCAGCAGCCCCCAGCGGACAGGGGAGTCCTACGAGCAGTACTTC. Protein product: CASSPQRTGESYEQYF.

This rearrangement joins TRBV27 to TRBJ2-1, with 7 bases lining up with TRBD2. The CDR3 loop spans 13 amino acids. Unmatched junction bases numbered 1, after V lost 2 bases and J lost 6 bases. Germline lookup yields CDR1 MNHEY and CDR2 SMNVEV (reference sequence). The CDR3 nucleotides read TGTGCCAGCAGTTTACTAGCGGCCAATGAGCAGTTCTTC. This translates into CASSLLAANEQFF.

The sample holds a few counts of this clone. The same CDR3 arises from other DNA sequences in this sample as well. The chain has TRBV29-1 and TRBJ1-2; a possible D gene is TRBD1 (5 bases). Trimming left V 2 bases short and J 5 bases short, with 12 bases between. This CDR3 contains 13 residues. Germline CDR1 and CDR2: SQVTM and ANQGSEA. The CDR3 bases are TGCAGCGTTGAATCCAGGGAGGGATATGGCTACACCTTC. Amino acids: CSVESREGYGYTF.

Many counts were recorded for this clone. V and J are TRBV2 and TRBJ2-1, with a tentative D call TRBD2 (5 bases). The CDR3 is made up of 15 amino acids. Looked up from germline, CDR1 is SNHLY and CDR2 is FYNNEI. V lost 6 bases, J lost 1 base, and 13 bases lay in between. The DNA of the CDR3 is TGTGCCAGCAGGGCCTCAGCGGCTTCCTACAATGAGCAGTTCTTC. It encodes CASRASAASYNEQFF.

The chain couples TRBV7-2 to TRBJ2-7; 15 nucleotides agree with TRBD2. The germline gives CDR1 SGHTA, CDR2 FQGNSA. The CDR3 has 17 amino acids. With V trimmed by 6 bases and J by 5 bases, 11 bases remained unmatched. CDR3 residues: CASSHAGTSGRRHEQYF. DNA of the CDR3: TGTGCCAGCAGTCATGCCGGGACTAGCGGGAGGCGCCACGAGCAGTACTTC.

J is TRBJ1-1 and V is TRBV6-5; D perhaps matches TRBD1 (5 bases). Germline lookup yields CDR1 MNHEY and CDR2 SVGAGI. Trimming cost V 7 bases and J 11 bases, with 17 bases left between them. This CDR3 comprises 12 residues. The CDR3 nucleotides read TGTGCCAGCACTCCCGGGAGGGGCAACGCTTTCTTT. Translation gives CASTPGRGNAFF.

This clone was seen once. V is TRBV27 and J is TRBJ1-2; D perhaps matches TRBD1 (5 bases). Between the trimmed V and J ends, which lost 3 bases and 2 bases, there was a span of 7 bases. Germline V lookup: CDR1 MNHEY, CDR2 SMNVEV (reference sequence). The CDR3 length is 13 residues. CDR3 nucleotides: TGTGCCAGCAGTTTCACAGGAAACTATGGCTACACCTTC. It yields the protein CASSFTGNYGYTF.

The V and J genes are TRBV6-1 and TRBJ1-4; D is uncertain. CDR1 MNHNS and CDR2 SASEGT come from the germline V gene. This CDR3 comprises 15 residues. Trimming cost V 0 bases and J 3 bases, with 8 bases left between them. The CDR3 DNA follows: TGTGCCAGCAGTGAAGCCCTCACAGCTAATGAAAAACTGTTTTTT. Its translation is CASSEALTANEKLFF.

The chain is built from TRBV28 and TRBJ1-2; TRBD1 matches 9 bases. CDR1 and CDR2 from the germline V gene are MDHEN and SYDVKM. The ends lost 3 bases at V and 11 bases at J; junction bases unmatched: 7. The CDR3 has 13 residues. This chain's CDR3 is CASSFGGTGWYTF. The CDR3, as DNA: TGTGCCAGCAGTTTTGGCGGGACAGGGTGGTACACCTTC.

The chain recombines TRBV19 with TRBJ1-1; D possibly corresponds to TRBD1 (5 bases). Between the trimmed V and J ends, which lost 5 bases and 0 bases, there was a span of 10 bases. This CDR3 contains 14 residues. Per the germline V gene, CDR1 is LNHDA and CDR2 is SQIVND (reference sequence). DNA of the CDR3: TGTGCCAGTAGTTTTGACAGCCTGAACACTGAAGCTTTCTTT. It is translated as CASSFDSLNTEAFF.

The chain joins TRBV9 to TRBJ1-4; TRBD1 is a possible D gene (6 bases). Germline V lookup: CDR1 SGDLS, CDR2 YYNGEE. Trimming took off 3 bases at V and 8 bases at J, with 17 bases between the two ends. This CDR3 contains 15 residues. The CDR3 nucleotides are TGTGCCAGCAGCGCCACAGGGTCCCTCGACGAAAAACTGTTTTTT. Amino acid sequence: CASSATGSLDEKLFF.

This chain links TRBV3-1 (or the pseudogene TRBV3-2) with TRBJ2-5; no clear D gene. Germline CDR1 is LGHDT and CDR2 is YNNKEL (reference sequence). Deletions cut 1 base from V and 5 bases from J, with 11 bases between. This CDR3 has 14 residues. The DNA of the CDR3 is TGTGCCAGCAGCCAAGGGGCGTTGGCGGAGACCCAGTACTTC. Its protein is CASSQGALAETQYF.

This clone has only one observation. This chain joins TRBV9 and TRBJ2-6, with 13 bases identical to TRBD2. The V segment lost 3 bases and the J segment 0 bases; nucleotides outside the gene matches: 3. Germline V gene data show CDR1 as SGDLS and CDR2 as YYNGEE. This CDR3 is 18 amino acids long. The chain's CDR3 is CASSAGTSGTSGANVLTF. The CDR3 region has the DNA TGTGCCAGCAGCGCCGGGACTAGCGGGACCTCTGGGGCCAACGTCCTGACTTTC.

The gene calls are TRBV6-5 and TRBJ1-5, with 7 nucleotides matching TRBD1. V dropped 4 bases and J dropped 1; count of bases not matched to a gene: 4. CDR3 length: 15 amino acids. Germline V gene data show CDR1 as MNHEY and CDR2 as SVGAGI. The CDR3 nucleotides are TGTGCCAGCAGTTTTACGGGACAGAGCAATCAGCCCCAGCATTTT. This codes for CASSFTGQSNQPQHF.

The V call is TRBV19, the J call TRBJ1-4; perhaps TRBD1 as D (6 bases). V was trimmed by 5 bases and J by 8 bases, leaving 9 bases between them. The CDR3 totals 12 residues. Germline CDR1 is LNHDA and CDR2 is SQIVND (reference sequence). CDR3 nucleotide sequence: TGTGCCAGTAGTTCCAGGGGAGAAAAACTGTTTTTT. Amino acids: CASSSRGEKLFF.

V gene TRBV25-1 combines with J gene TRBJ2-3, with TRBD2 identical over 12 bases. The germline V gene has CDR1 MGHDK and CDR2 SYGVNS. This CDR3 comprises 16 residues. V was pared by 5 bases and J by 6 bases, with 9 bases of the junction left unmatched. Here the CDR3 DNA reads TGTGCCAGCAGTTTGTCTAGCGGGAGGGCCGGGGATACGCAGTATTTT. This gives the protein CASSLSSGRAGDTQYF.

The chain uses TRBV6-5 and TRBJ2-5; 7 nucleotides match TRBD1. Looked up from germline, CDR1 is MNHEY and CDR2 is SVGAGI. CDR3 length equals 14 residues. The J segment lost 4 bases and the V segment lost 8 bases, leaving 10 bases of the junction unmatched. The CDR3 protein is CASSPPRGRETQYF. The CDR3 nucleotides are TGTGCCAGCTCACCCCCCAGGGGGAGAGAGACCCAGTACTTC.

V gene TRBV28 combines with J gene TRBJ1-6, with D possibly matching TRBD1 (5 bases). Trimming stripped 7 bases from V and 7 bases from J, with 17 bases between. Germline lookup yields CDR1 MDHEN and CDR2 SYDVKM. The CDR3 spans 15 residues. As DNA, the CDR3 is TGTGCCAGCATCTCGACAGAAACTGTGAATTCACCCCTCCACTTT. It translates to CASISTETVNSPLHF.

The gene calls are TRBV19 and TRBJ1-2, with D possibly matching TRBD1 (6 bases). CDR1 and CDR2 (germline): LNHDA, SQIVND (reference sequence). V was cut by 6 bases and J by 4 bases, with 15 bases left in between. The CDR3 spans 14 residues. CDR3 sequence: CASSKQGVGYGYTF. The CDR3 nucleotides are TGTGCCAGTAGCAAACAGGGCGTGGGCTATGGCTACACCTTC.

V and J are TRBV2 and TRBJ2-3, with TRBD2 matching over 7 bases. The germline V gene encodes CDR1 SNHLY and CDR2 FYNNEI. Trimming removed 6 bases from V and 4 bases from J; junction bases left unmatched: 13. The length of the CDR3 is 16 residues. The CDR3, as DNA: TGTGCCAGCAGGAGCGGGATCGGACGGGGCCCAGATACGCAGTATTTT. This sequence encodes CASRSGIGRGPDTQYF.

The V gene is TRBV28, the J gene TRBJ1-1; no reliable D call. Trimming took off 1 base at V and 8 bases at J, with 11 bases between the two ends. Germline CDR1 reads MDHEN; CDR2 reads SYDVKM. The CDR3 contains 13 residues. As DNA, the CDR3 is TGTGCCAGCAGTTTATTAATCCTGAGGGAAGCTTTCTTT. The encoded protein is CASSLLILREAFF.

This chain connects TRBV19 to TRBJ1-1, with TRBD1 matching 7 bases. CDR1 and CDR2 from the germline V gene are LNHDA and SQIVND (reference sequence). The CDR3 runs 15 residues. With V trimmed by 9 bases and J by 0 bases, 10 bases remained unmatched. For the CDR3, the DNA is TGTGCCAGCCACTCTACAGGGGACATGAACACTGAAGCTTTCTTT. This translates into CASHSTGDMNTEAFF.

The chain is built from TRBV19 and TRBJ1-1; 7 nucleotides align to TRBD1. Germline CDR1 and CDR2: LNHDA and SQIVND (reference sequence). With 6 bases clipped from V and 1 base from J, the junction kept 5 bases outside the gene matches. This CDR3 comprises 14 residues. CDR3 in DNA: TGTGCCAGTAGCCCACAGGGGAAGAACACTGAAGCTTTCTTT. It encodes CASSPQGKNTEAFF.

The J gene is TRBJ2-5, the V gene TRBV19; possibly TRBD1 for D (5 bases). From germline, CDR1 is LNHDA and CDR2 SQIVND (reference sequence). V was cut by 6 bases and J by 2 bases, with 10 bases left in between. The CDR3 extends over 13 amino acids. The CDR3 reads CASSDRLQETQYF. The CDR3 DNA sequence: TGTGCCAGTAGCGACAGACTTCAAGAGACCCAGTACTTC.

This clone was seen many times. The V call is TRBV7-9, the J call TRBJ1-2; D is possibly TRBD1 (6 bases). Trimming removed 6 bases from V and 14 bases from J, with 19 bases in between. The length of the CDR3 is 12 residues. Germline assignment: CDR1 SEHNR and CDR2 FQNEAQ (reference sequence). The CDR3 loop is CASRHSVGAETF. DNA of the CDR3: TGTGCCAGCAGACACAGTGTGGGGGCTGAGACCTTC.

The chain has TRBV7-2 and TRBJ2-1; TRBD2 agrees at 15 bases. J lost 8 bases, V lost 1 base, and 3 bases had no gene match. The length of the CDR3 is 16 residues. Germline CDR1 SGHTA, CDR2 FQGNSA. CDR3 protein: CASSLGTSGRAHEQFF. As DNA, the CDR3 is TGTGCCAGCAGCTTAGGGACTAGCGGGAGGGCCCATGAGCAGTTCTTC.

The rearrangement uses TRBV5-1 and TRBJ1-1; D gene unclear. Germline CDR1 is SGHRS and CDR2 is YFSETQ. This CDR3 region has 15 residues. Between the trimmed V and J ends, which lost 2 bases and 0 bases, there was a span of 11 bases. The CDR3 coding sequence is TGCGCCAGCAGCTTCGGACGGGAAATGAACACTGAAGCTTTCTTT. It codes for CASSFGREMNTEAFF.

This clone showed up just once. The chain has TRBV6-5 and TRBJ2-1, with TRBD1 identical over 10 bases. CDR1 is MNHEY, CDR2 SVGAGI, per germline. V was clipped by 2 bases and J by 4 bases; unmatched bases: 2. CDR3 length equals 15 residues. The CDR3 is CASSYDRGPYNEQFF. The CDR3 nucleotides read TGTGCCAGCAGTTACGACAGGGGGCCTTACAATGAGCAGTTCTTC.

The chain links TRBV18 to TRBJ2-7, with 7 positions matching TRBD1. Looked up from germline, CDR1 is KGHSH and CDR2 is LQKENI. CDR3 length: 13 residues. V lost 4 bases to trimming and J lost 4 bases; unmatched junction nucleotides: 4. The CDR3 coding sequence is TGTGCCAGCTCACAGGACAGGAGTTACGAGCAGTACTTC. Protein product: CASSQDRSYEQYF.

This rearrangement joins TRBV29-1 to TRBJ2-1; D may be TRBD1 (6 bases). CDR3 size: 12 residues. Between the trimmed V and J ends, which lost 5 bases and 8 bases, there was a span of 13 bases. The germline V gene has CDR1 SQVTM and CDR2 ANQGSEA. In DNA, the CDR3 is TGCAGCGTTACAGGGTTCGGGGATGAGCAGTTCTTC. It yields the protein CSVTGFGDEQFF.